This T cell receptor (beta chain) came from a study of graft-versus-host responses after intestinal transplantation. This clone was counted a few times. Germline CDR1 MNHNY, CDR2 SVGAGI (reference sequence). The CDR3 loop spans 13 amino acids. Trimming removed 5 bases from V and 2 bases from J, with 9 bases in between. The culture paired around 200,000 irradiated violet-dye-labeled stimulators with around 200,000 CFSE-labeled responders. Upon completion of the reaction, proliferating CFSE-low responders, both CD3+CD4+ and CD3+CD8+, were sorted. Generated by immunoSEQ multiplex PCR, the TCRdb table keeps only in-frame clones and is missing some. This table has about 15,000 clones, almost 30% appearing once.

The material sequenced was alloreactive CD4+ T cells from a mixed lymphocyte reaction culture, taken before intestinal transplant. The subset is: CFSE-low proliferating T cells sorted from roughly six-day pre-transplant mixed lymphocyte reaction (GvH or HvG direction). The chain is built from TRBV6-6 and TRBJ1-2, with D possibly matching TRBD1 (6 bases). The TCR comes from a human patient who received an intestinal transplant. The CDR3 DNA reads as TGTGCCAGCAGTCGGGACAAAAACTATGGCTACACCTTC. Its protein product is CASSRDKNYGYTF.